This T cell receptor (beta chain) was identified during a study of control samples from healthy donors and cancer patients. Deletions cut 1 base from V and 5 bases from J, with 14 bases between. The CDR3 is 14 residues long. CDR1 and CDR2 from the germline V gene are SQVTM and ANQGSEA. The protocol was immunoSEQ multiplex PCR, while the TCRdb copy is restricted to in-frame clones and leaves out a portion. The sample lists about 71,000 clones, 85% to 90% occurring once. This clonotype was sampled from a man in his 60s with lung cancer. The chain combines TRBV29-1 with TRBJ1-1; D remains unclear. The sequenced sample consisted of PBMCs. In DNA, the CDR3 is TGCAGCGTTGAAGCTGCGGCGGAAGGGACTGAAGCTTTCTTT. This encodes CSVEAAAEGTEAFF.